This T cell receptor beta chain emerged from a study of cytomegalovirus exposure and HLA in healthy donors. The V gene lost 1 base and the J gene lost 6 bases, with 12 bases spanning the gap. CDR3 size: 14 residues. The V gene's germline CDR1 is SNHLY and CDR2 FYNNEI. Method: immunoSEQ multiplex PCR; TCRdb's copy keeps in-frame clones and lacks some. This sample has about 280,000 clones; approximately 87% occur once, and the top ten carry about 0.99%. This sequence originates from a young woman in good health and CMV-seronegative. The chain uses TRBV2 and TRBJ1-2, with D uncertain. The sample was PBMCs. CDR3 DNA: TGTGCCAGCAGTGAAGAACTGGTATCTCATGGCTACACCTTC. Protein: CASSEELVSHGYTF.